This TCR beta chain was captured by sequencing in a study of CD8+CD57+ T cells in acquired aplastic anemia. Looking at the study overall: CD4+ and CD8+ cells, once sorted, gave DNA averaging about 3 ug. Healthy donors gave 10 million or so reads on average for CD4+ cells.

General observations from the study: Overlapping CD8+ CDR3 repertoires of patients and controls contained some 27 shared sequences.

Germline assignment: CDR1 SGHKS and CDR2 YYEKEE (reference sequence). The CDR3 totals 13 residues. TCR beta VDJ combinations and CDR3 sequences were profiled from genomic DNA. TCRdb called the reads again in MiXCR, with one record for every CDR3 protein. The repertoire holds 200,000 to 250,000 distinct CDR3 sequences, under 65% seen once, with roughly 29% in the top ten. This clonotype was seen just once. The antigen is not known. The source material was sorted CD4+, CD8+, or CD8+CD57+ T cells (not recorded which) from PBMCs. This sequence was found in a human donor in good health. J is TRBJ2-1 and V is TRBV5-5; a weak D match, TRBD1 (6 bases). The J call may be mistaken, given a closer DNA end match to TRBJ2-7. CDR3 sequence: CASTYPGDNEQYF. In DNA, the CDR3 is TGTGCCAGCACCTACCCTGGGGACAACGAGCAGTACTTC.